The 15 T cell receptor beta chains below come from one sample, sequenced in a study of OX40 agonist ivuxolimab in advanced cancers. The protocol was immunoSEQ multiplex PCR, while the TCRdb copy is restricted to in-frame clones and leaves out a portion. The table lists roughly 68,000 clones, roughly 82% of them singletons, with around 1.7% in the top ten. This material consisted of CD4+ or CD8+ T cells sorted from blood, taken in a trial of the OX40 agonist ivuxolimab. Receptors were obtained from an adult with an advanced solid tumor such as melanoma, head and neck, liver or kidney cancer.

The genes are TRBV5-4 and TRBJ2-2, with 14 bases fitting TRBD2. After removal of 4 bases from V and 6 bases from J, the junction contained 8 bases not matched to a gene. Germline lookup yields CDR1 SGHNT and CDR2 YYREEE (reference sequence). CDR3 size: 17 residues. CDR3 coding DNA: TGTGCCAGCAGCCGAGGGACTAGCGGGAGATCGGCCGGGGAGCTGTTTTTT. Protein sequence: CASSRGTSGRSAGELFF.

V gene TRBV4-3 combines with J gene TRBJ2-2, with a possible D match to TRBD1 (6 bases). The CDR3 spans 20 residues. V dropped 1 base and J dropped 2 bases, with 23 bases sitting between them. Germline assignment: CDR1 LGHNA and CDR2 YSLEER. The CDR3 sequence: CASSQASPPTGTDNTGELFF. CDR3 in DNA: TGCGCCAGCAGCCAAGCCTCGCCCCCCACAGGGACCGACAACACCGGGGAGCTGTTTTTT.

The rearrangement joins TRBV7-9 to TRBJ2-2; D is uncertain. The CDR3 has 18 amino acids. Germline CDR1 SEHNR, CDR2 FQNEAQ (reference sequence). Trimming stripped 3 bases from V and 3 bases from J, with 20 bases between. CDR3 nucleotide sequence: TGTGCCAGCAGCTTTCTACCGGGCGCCAGTATGGACACCGGGGAGCTGTTTTTT. This encodes CASSFLPGASMDTGELFF.

The rearrangement joins TRBV5-5 to TRBJ2-7, with D possibly being TRBD1 (6 bases). V was shortened by 3 bases and J by 6 bases, with 13 bases between the two germline ends. The germline CDR1 and CDR2 sequences are SGHKS and YYEKEE (reference sequence). CDR3 length: 13 amino acids. Here the CDR3 reads CASSWRTAGEQYF. In nucleotides, the CDR3 is TGTGCCAGCAGCTGGAGGACAGCAGGCGAGCAGTACTTC.

This clone came up once. The V call is TRBV29-1, the J call TRBJ2-5, with D unclear. V lost 4 bases, J lost 2 bases, and 8 bases lay in between. Germline CDR1 SQVTM, CDR2 ANQGSEA. This CDR3 has 12 residues. The CDR3 loop is CSVGHRQETQYF. CDR3 DNA sequence: TGCAGCGTTGGACATAGACAAGAGACCCAGTACTTC.

V usage is TRBV9 and J usage is TRBJ2-2; D may be TRBD1 (5 bases). The CDR3 is 14 amino acids. V was trimmed by 2 bases and J by 2 bases, leaving 7 bases between them. Germline V gives CDR1 SGDLS, CDR2 YYNGEE. The CDR3 nucleotides read TGTGCCAGCAGCGTGGGGCCTAACACCGGGGAGCTGTTTTTT. It translates to CASSVGPNTGELFF.

Sample share makes this clone medium-sized. The chain uses TRBV5-4 and TRBJ1-1, with 8 positions matching TRBD1. V was pared by 5 bases and J by 5 bases, with 11 bases of the junction left unmatched. Germline CDR1 is SGHNT and CDR2 is YYREEE (reference sequence). The CDR3 sequence is 15 residues long. The CDR3 bases are TGTGCCAGCAGGCAACGACAGGGGTTGGGGACTGAAGCTTTCTTT. It yields the protein CASRQRQGLGTEAFF.

The rearrangement links TRBV6-5 to TRBJ2-7; D is possibly TRBD1 (5 bases). V was cut by 5 bases and J by 2 bases, with 10 bases left in between. Germline V gives CDR1 MNHEY, CDR2 SVGAGI. The CDR3 sequence is 13 residues long. DNA of the CDR3: TGTGCCAGCAGTCAGGCAGGGACCTACGAGCAGTACTTC. The encoded protein is CASSQAGTYEQYF.

The chain is built from TRBV7-3 and TRBJ2-1; 7 nucleotides align to TRBD1. With V trimmed by 5 bases and J by 3 bases, 7 bases remained unmatched. The CDR3 is made up of 15 amino acids. From germline, CDR1 is SGHTA and CDR2 FQGTGA. The CDR3: CASSPGTELYNEQFF. The CDR3 coding sequence is TGTGCCAGCAGCCCCGGGACAGAGCTCTACAATGAGCAGTTCTTC.

The rearrangement links TRBV28 to TRBJ2-3; D unclear. The CDR3 contains 15 residues. Trimming removed 7 bases at V and 8 bases at J, with 22 bases between. Germline CDR1 reads MDHEN; CDR2 reads SYDVKM. The CDR3 nucleotides read TGTGCCAGCACGGCGACAAGAAATGGCTTGGGTACGCAGTATTTT. Its translation is CASTATRNGLGTQYF.

This sequence joins TRBV7-2 and TRBJ2-3; no clear D gene. Germline values: CDR1 SGHTA, CDR2 FQGNSA. The CDR3 runs to 14 residues. V shed 2 bases and J shed 2 bases, with 8 bases lying between them. The CDR3 loop reads CASSLRLATDTQYF. The CDR3 DNA sequence: TGTGCCAGCAGCTTAAGGCTTGCCACAGATACGCAGTATTTT. Supplemented by reference TRBV7-2 and TRBJ2-3, the full variable domain reads GAGVSQSPSNKVTEKGKDVELRCDPISGHTALYWYRQSLGQGLEFLIYFQGNSAPDKSGLPSDRFSAERTGGSVSTLTIQRTQQEDSAVYLCASSLRLATDTQYFGPGTRLTVL.

The chain joins TRBV11-2 to TRBJ2-7, with D unresolved. The V gene lost 5 bases and the J gene lost 7 bases, with 9 bases spanning the gap. The CDR3 is 11 amino acids. Germline assignment: CDR1 SGHAT and CDR2 FQNNGV. In DNA, the CDR3 is TGTGCCAGCAGCCTAGTCAGGGAGCAGTACTTC. This codes for CASSLVREQYF.

This chain uses TRBV6-8 with TRBJ2-5, with a tentative D call TRBD1 (5 bases). CDR1 and CDR2 from the germline V gene are MNHGY and SAAAGT. The CDR3 is made up of 15 amino acids. V lost 6 bases to trimming and J lost 1 base, with 15 bases between them. The CDR3 DNA reads as TGTGCCAGCAGCTTTCTTGGACACGGCCAAGAGACCCAGTACTTC. As protein: CASSFLGHGQETQYF.

The V and J genes are TRBV28 and TRBJ2-7; D unresolved. CDR1 MDHEN and CDR2 SYDVKM come from the germline V gene. The CDR3 length is 14 residues. V lost 1 base, J lost 2 bases, and 9 bases lay in between. CDR3 in amino acids: CASSLSTVTYEQYF. CDR3 coding DNA: TGTGCCAGCAGTTTATCTACAGTAACCTACGAGCAGTACTTC.

This rearrangement joins TRBV9 to TRBJ1-2; D is unresolved. The V and J ends lost 0 bases and 2 bases respectively, with 8 bases between them. The CDR3 runs 14 residues. Germline CDR1 SGDLS, CDR2 YYNGEE. Written as DNA, the CDR3 is TGTGCCAGCAGCGTAGAGGTCAACAACTATGGCTACACCTTC. Its translation is CASSVEVNNYGYTF.